These 22 T cell receptor beta chains came from one sample sequenced in a study of blood T cell repertoires in COVID-19. Sequencing was performed with immunoSEQ multiplex PCR; in TCRdb, only in-frame clones are kept and a portion is missing. The top ten hold roughly 1.6% of the sample, which has approximately 31,000 clones, 90% seen once. The sequencing input was peripheral blood. The receptors stem from a man in his 60s with active COVID-19.

The chain has TRBV12-3 or TRBV12-4 and TRBJ1-3; D is unclear. The CDR3 loop spans 11 amino acids. The V gene lost 10 bases and the J gene lost 2 bases, with 6 bases spanning the gap. CDR3 residues: CAIFPGNTIYF. CDR3 DNA sequence: TGTGCCATCTTTCCTGGAAACACCATATATTTT.

The chain couples TRBV7-9 to TRBJ1-2; D gene unclear. V was cut by 1 base and J by 5 bases, with 11 bases left in between. Germline CDR1 and CDR2: SEHNR and FQNEAQ (reference sequence). The CDR3 spans 14 residues. Here the CDR3 DNA reads TGTGCCAGCAGCTTAGATCAGGCGCTATATGGCTACACCTTC. Its protein is CASSLDQALYGYTF.

The genes are TRBV5-1 and TRBJ2-5; no reliable D call. Germline lookup yields CDR1 SGHRS and CDR2 YFSETQ. The CDR3 covers 13 residues. V shed 0 bases and J shed 3 bases, with 6 bases lying between them. The CDR3 coding sequence is TGCGCCAGCAGCTTGGCAGGAAAAGAGACCCAGTACTTC. Its translation: CASSLAGKETQYF.

The chain is built from TRBV12-3 or TRBV12-4 and TRBJ1-4; weak D call: TRBD1 (6 bases). Trimming shortened V by 6 bases and J by 6 bases, and 8 bases separated the two germline ends. This CDR3 region has 12 residues. The CDR3 DNA is TGTGCCAGCAGATCAGGGGATGAAAAACTGTTTTTT. This translates into CASRSGDEKLFF.

This chain joins TRBV12-3 or TRBV12-4 and TRBJ1-4, with 7 bases that match TRBD1. CDR3 length equals 13 residues. The V segment lost 10 bases and the J segment 8 bases; nucleotides outside the gene matches: 10. The DNA of the CDR3 is TGTGCCACCCAGGGGGGAGTAGACGAAAAACTGTTTTTT. It encodes CATQGGVDEKLFF.

The chain carries TRBV28 and TRBJ2-7; 7 bases fit TRBD1. V trimming: 4 bases; J trimming: 6 bases; junction bases outside the gene matches: 12. Germline V lookup: CDR1 MDHEN, CDR2 SYDVKM. This CDR3 is 15 amino acids long. CDR3 sequence: CASSSQGVKTGEQYF. The DNA of the CDR3 is TGTGCCAGCAGTTCCCAGGGGGTAAAAACGGGCGAGCAGTACTTC. The full variable domain, with the rest looked up from reference TRBV28 and TRBJ2-7, is DVKVTQSSRYLVKRTGEKVFLECVQDMDHENMFWYRQDPGLGLRLIYFSYDVKMKEKGDIPEGYSVSREKKERFSLILESASTNQTSMYLCASSSQGVKTGEQYFGPGTRLTVT.

This clone was seen a single time. The V gene is TRBV7-9, the J gene TRBJ2-5; TRBD2 matches 10 bases. CDR3 size: 15 residues. Trimming at V came to 3 bases and at J to 5 bases, leaving 6 bases not matched to a gene. Germline V gene lookup returns CDR1 SEHNR and CDR2 FQNEAQ (reference sequence). The CDR3 loop reads CASSLSGGAGETQYF. CDR3 in DNA: TGTGCCAGCAGCTTGAGCGGGGGGGCCGGGGAGACCCAGTACTTC.

The V call is TRBV4-3, the J call TRBJ2-1; TRBD2 might be the D (6 bases). The CDR3 has 19 residues. From germline, CDR1 is LGHNA and CDR2 YSLEER. The V end was cut by 0 bases, the J end by 6 bases, with 24 bases between. CDR3: CASSQERGVAEDVPNEQFF. In DNA form, the CDR3 reads TGCGCCAGCAGCCAAGAAAGGGGAGTAGCGGAAGACGTCCCCAATGAGCAGTTCTTC.

The CDR3 reads CASGLVKRASSYEQYF. For the CDR3, the DNA is TGTGCTAGTGGTTTGGTAAAGAGGGCGAGCTCCTACGAGCAGTACTTC. The genes are TRBV12-5 and TRBJ2-7, with TRBD2 as a possible D gene (5 bases). The CDR3 runs to 16 residues. Between the trimmed V and J ends, which lost 0 bases and 0 bases, there was a span of 12 bases. Looked up from germline, CDR1 is LGHNT and CDR2 is FRNRAP.

This chain joins TRBV11-3 and TRBJ2-3, with TRBD2 matching 10 bases. V shed 2 bases and J 4 bases; nucleotides not matched to a gene: 6. The CDR3 is 16 residues long. CDR1 and CDR2 from the germline V gene are SGHNT and YENEEA. CDR3 residues: CASSLFASGGADTQYF. The CDR3 DNA reads TGTGCCAGCAGCTTATTCGCTAGCGGGGGCGCAGATACGCAGTATTTT.

The chain couples TRBV25-1 to TRBJ2-5; the match to TRBD1 covers 8 bases. The CDR3 is 14 amino acids. The V gene end was trimmed by 4 bases and the J gene end by 5 bases; junction bases not matched to a gene: 6. CDR1 and CDR2 from the germline V gene are MGHDK and SYGVNS. Here the CDR3 DNA reads TGTGCCAGCAGTGCAACAGGGGGGTTTGAGACCCAGTACTTC. This codes for CASSATGGFETQYF.

This sequence joins TRBV4-1 and TRBJ2-7; maybe TRBD1 (5 bases). V was clipped by 1 base and J by 1 base, with 11 bases between them. Germline values: CDR1 MGHRA, CDR2 YSYEKL. The CDR3 consists of 15 residues. The CDR3 DNA reads as TGCGCCAGCAGCCAAGGGCCACAGGAGTCCTACGAGCAGTACTTC. This encodes CASSQGPQESYEQYF.

This clone appeared once. The chain has TRBV2 and TRBJ2-4; D unclear. CDR1 and CDR2 from the germline V gene are SNHLY and FYNNEI. V gave up 6 bases and J gave up 0 bases, with 6 bases separating them. CDR3 length: 13 amino acids. The CDR3 is CASSSQAKNIQYF. CDR3 in DNA: TGTGCCAGCAGCTCACAAGCCAAAAACATTCAGTACTTC.

The genes are TRBV11-2 and TRBJ2-7; tentatively, D is TRBD2 (6 bases). Trimming pared 5 bases from V and 5 bases from J, leaving 25 bases between. Per germline, CDR1 SGHAT and CDR2 FQNNGV. This CDR3 has 17 amino acids. Here the CDR3 reads CASSPPTAGFGGDEQYF. The CDR3 bases are TGTGCCAGCAGCCCCCCCACAGCCGGGTTCGGAGGGGACGAGCAGTACTTC.

The chain uses TRBV5-5 and TRBJ2-5, with D possibly matching TRBD2 (5 bases). CDR3 length equals 14 residues. In germline, CDR1 is SGHKS, CDR2 YYEKEE (reference sequence). Trimming removed 5 bases from V and 1 base from J, with 12 bases in between. CDR3 residues: CASSLPSGQETQYF. CDR3 nucleotides: TGTGCCAGCAGTCTCCCCAGCGGCCAAGAGACCCAGTACTTC.

CDR3 nucleotides: TGTGCCAGCAGCTCCAGACAGGGGGACTACAATGAGCAGTTCTTC. As protein: CASSSRQGDYNEQFF. The chain carries TRBV5-4 and TRBJ2-1; 9 bases match TRBD1. The CDR3 consists of 15 residues. Germline V gives CDR1 SGHNT, CDR2 YYREEE (reference sequence). V trimming: 3 bases; J trimming: 3 bases; junction bases outside the gene matches: 4. Variable domain in full (rest from reference TRBV5-4 and TRBJ2-1): ETGVTQSPTHLIKTRGQQVTLRCSSQSGHNTVSWYQQALGQGPQFIFQYYREEENGRGNFPPRFSGLQFPNYSSELNVNALELDDSALYLCASSSRQGDYNEQFFGPGTRLTVL.

V is TRBV6-2 or TRBV6-3 and J is TRBJ2-2; TRBD2 aligns across 10 bases. The CDR3 covers 15 residues. V lost 1 base and J lost 5; bases outside the gene matches: 1. Germline V gene sequence: CDR1 MNHEY, CDR2 SVGEGT. DNA for the CDR3: TGTGCCAGCAGTTACTTACTAGCGGGGACCGGGGAGCTGTTTTTT. Translation gives CASSYLLAGTGELFF.

CDR3 protein: CAWSVLEINQPQHF. In nucleotides, the CDR3 is TGTGCCTGGAGTGTACTAGAAATAAATCAGCCCCAGCATTTT. The chain recombines TRBV30 with TRBJ1-5, with D hard to call. Trimming took off 0 bases at V and 4 bases at J, with 10 bases between the two ends. The CDR3 consists of 14 residues. Germline CDR1 is GTSNPN and CDR2 is SVGIG (reference sequence).

This clone was detected only once. This chain joins TRBV27 and TRBJ1-5, with D perhaps matching TRBD1 (5 bases). The V end was cut by 3 bases, the J end by 6 bases, with 15 bases between. Germline-derived CDR1 and CDR2 are MNHEY and SMNVEV (reference sequence). This CDR3 contains 15 residues. The DNA for the CDR3 is TGTGCCAGCAGTTTGTTAGGTCAGGGTGGTCAGCCCCAGCATTTT. Its translation: CASSLLGQGGQPQHF.

The genes are TRBV5-1 and TRBJ1-1; 8 bases line up with TRBD1. Losses at the gene ends were 4 bases for V and 0 bases for J; bases not matched to a gene: 8. The germline CDR1 and CDR2 sequences are SGHRS and YFSETQ. CDR3 length: 16 residues. CDR3 in amino acids: CASSPGQGRMNTEAFF. In nucleotides, the CDR3 is TGCGCCAGCAGCCCTGGACAGGGTAGGATGAACACTGAAGCTTTCTTT. The whole variable domain, filled in from reference TRBV5-1 and TRBJ1-1, reads KAGVTQTPRYLIKTRGQQVTLSCSPISGHRSVSWYQQTPGQGLQFLFEYFSETQRNKGNFPGRFSGRQFSNSRSEMNVSTLELGDSALYLCASSPGQGRMNTEAFFGQGTRLTVV.

V usage is TRBV6-1 and J usage is TRBJ1-1; TRBD1 matches at 10 bases. The V gene end was trimmed by 4 bases and the J gene end by 4 bases; junction bases not matched to a gene: 12. From germline, CDR1 is MNHNS and CDR2 SASEGT. CDR3 length: 17 residues. The CDR3 sequence: CASSGDGVRTGGTEAFF. CDR3 in DNA: TGTGCCAGCAGTGGGGACGGTGTTAGGACAGGGGGCACTGAAGCTTTCTTT.

The chain joins TRBV28 to TRBJ1-5; possibly TRBD1 for D (6 bases). Trimming removed 11 bases from V and 9 bases from J, with 23 bases in between. The CDR3 is made up of 14 amino acids. Germline V gene data show CDR1 as MDHEN and CDR2 as SYDVKM. DNA for the CDR3: TGTGCCTGTCATTCACAGGGCCCGACTCGGCCCCAGCATTTT. Translation: CACHSQGPTRPQHF.